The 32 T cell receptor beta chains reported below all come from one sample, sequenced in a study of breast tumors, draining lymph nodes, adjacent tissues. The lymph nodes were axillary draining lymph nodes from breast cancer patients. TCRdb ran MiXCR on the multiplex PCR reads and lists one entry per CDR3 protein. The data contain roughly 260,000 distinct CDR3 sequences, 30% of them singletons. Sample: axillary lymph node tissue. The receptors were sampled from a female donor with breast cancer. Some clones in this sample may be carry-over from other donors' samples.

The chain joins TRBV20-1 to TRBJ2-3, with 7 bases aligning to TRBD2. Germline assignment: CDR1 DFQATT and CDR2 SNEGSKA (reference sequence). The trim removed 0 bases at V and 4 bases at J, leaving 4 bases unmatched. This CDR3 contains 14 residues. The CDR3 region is CSARDPREADTQYF. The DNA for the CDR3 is TGCAGTGCTAGAGATCCCCGGGAGGCAGATACGCAGTATTTT.

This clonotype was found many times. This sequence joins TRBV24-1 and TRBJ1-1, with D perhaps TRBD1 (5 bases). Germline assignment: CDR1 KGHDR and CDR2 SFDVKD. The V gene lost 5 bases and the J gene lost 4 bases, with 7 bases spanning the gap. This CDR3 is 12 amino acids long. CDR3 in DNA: TGTGCCACCAGTGCAGGGTCCACTGAAGCTTTCTTT. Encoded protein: CATSAGSTEAFF.

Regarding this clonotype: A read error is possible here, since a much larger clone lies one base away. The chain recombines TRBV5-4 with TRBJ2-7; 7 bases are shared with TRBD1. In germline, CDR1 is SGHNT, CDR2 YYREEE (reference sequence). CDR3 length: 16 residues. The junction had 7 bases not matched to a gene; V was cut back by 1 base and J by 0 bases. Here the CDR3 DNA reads TGTGCCAGCAGCTTGAGCAGGGGGTCCAGCTCCTACGAGCAGTACTTC. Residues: CASSLSRGSSSYEQYF.

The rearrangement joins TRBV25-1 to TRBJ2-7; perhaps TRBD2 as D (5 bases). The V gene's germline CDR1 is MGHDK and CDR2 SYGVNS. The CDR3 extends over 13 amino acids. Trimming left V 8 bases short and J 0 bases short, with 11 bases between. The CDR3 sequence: CASLTSRSYEQYF. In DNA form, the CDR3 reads TGTGCCAGCTTAACTAGTCGCTCCTACGAGCAGTACTTC.

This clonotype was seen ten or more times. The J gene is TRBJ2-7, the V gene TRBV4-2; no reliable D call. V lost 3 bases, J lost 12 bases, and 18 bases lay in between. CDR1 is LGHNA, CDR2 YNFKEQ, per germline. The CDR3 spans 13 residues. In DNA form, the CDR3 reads TGTGCCAGCAGCCAGGTATTTTGGGCCGAGACGTACTTC. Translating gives CASSQVFWAETYF.

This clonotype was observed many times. CDR3 DNA sequence: TGCGCCAGCAGCCAACCAGGGTACGAGCAGTACTTC. Its translation is CASSQPGYEQYF. This chain connects TRBV4-1 to TRBJ2-7; D perhaps matches TRBD1 (5 bases). V lost 2 bases to trimming and J lost 4 bases, with 6 bases between them. The germline V gene has CDR1 MGHRA and CDR2 YSYEKL. The CDR3 spans 12 residues.

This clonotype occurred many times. The CDR3 loop is CASSHTSGTYNEQFF. The DNA of the CDR3 is TGTGCCAGCAGCCATACTAGCGGGACCTACAATGAGCAGTTCTTC. This chain joins TRBV7-8 and TRBJ2-1; 10 nucleotides line up with TRBD2. CDR1 SGHVS and CDR2 FQNEAQ come from the germline V gene. This CDR3 comprises 15 residues. Trimming removed 5 bases from V and 2 bases from J; junction bases left unmatched: 3.

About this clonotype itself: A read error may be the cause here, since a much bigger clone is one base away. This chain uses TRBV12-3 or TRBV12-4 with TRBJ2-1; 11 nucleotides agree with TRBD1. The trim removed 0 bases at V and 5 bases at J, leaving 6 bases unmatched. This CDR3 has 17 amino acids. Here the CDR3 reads CASSLAPGQGANNEQFF. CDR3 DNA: TGTGCCAGCAGTTTAGCGCCCGGACAGGGGGCGAACAATGAGCAGTTCTTC.

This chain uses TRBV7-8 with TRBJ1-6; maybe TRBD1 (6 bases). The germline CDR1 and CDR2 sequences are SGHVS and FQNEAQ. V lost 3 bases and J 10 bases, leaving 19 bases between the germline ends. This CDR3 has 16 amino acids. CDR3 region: CASSLHLRGAGSPLHF. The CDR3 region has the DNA TGTGCCAGCAGCTTGCACCTCAGGGGTGCGGGCTCACCCCTCCACTTT. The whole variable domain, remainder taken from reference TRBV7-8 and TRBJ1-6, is GAGVSQSPRYKVAKRGQDVALRCDPISGHVSLFWYQQALGQGPEFLTYFQNEAQLDKSGLPSDRFFAERPEGSVSTLKIQRTQQEDSAVYLCASSLHLRGAGSPLHFGNGTRLTVT.

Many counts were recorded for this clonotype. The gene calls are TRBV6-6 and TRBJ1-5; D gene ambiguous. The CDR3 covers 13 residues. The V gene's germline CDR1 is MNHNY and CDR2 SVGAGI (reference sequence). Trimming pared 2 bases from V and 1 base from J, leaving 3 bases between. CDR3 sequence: CASSYGSNQPQHF. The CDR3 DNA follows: TGTGCCAGCAGTTACGGCAGCAATCAGCCCCAGCATTTT.

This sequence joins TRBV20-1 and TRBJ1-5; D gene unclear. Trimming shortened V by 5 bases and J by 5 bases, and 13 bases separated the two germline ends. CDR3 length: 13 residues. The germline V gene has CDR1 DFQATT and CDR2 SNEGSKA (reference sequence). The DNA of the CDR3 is TGCAGTGCTCTTAGCGGGAGGGATCAGCCCCAGCATTTT. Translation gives CSALSGRDQPQHF.

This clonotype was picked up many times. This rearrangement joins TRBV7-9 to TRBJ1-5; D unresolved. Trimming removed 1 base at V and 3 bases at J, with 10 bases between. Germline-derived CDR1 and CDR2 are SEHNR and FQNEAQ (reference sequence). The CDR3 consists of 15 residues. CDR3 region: CASSLGGLDNQPQHF. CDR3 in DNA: TGTGCCAGCAGCTTAGGAGGGTTGGACAATCAGCCCCAGCATTTT.

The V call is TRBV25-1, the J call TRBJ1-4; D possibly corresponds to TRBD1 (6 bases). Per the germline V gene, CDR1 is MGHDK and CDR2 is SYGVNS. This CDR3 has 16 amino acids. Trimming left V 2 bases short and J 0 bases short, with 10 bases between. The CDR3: CASSEIQGSTNEKLFF. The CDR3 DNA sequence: TGTGCCAGCAGTGAAATACAGGGTTCAACTAATGAAAAACTGTTTTTT.

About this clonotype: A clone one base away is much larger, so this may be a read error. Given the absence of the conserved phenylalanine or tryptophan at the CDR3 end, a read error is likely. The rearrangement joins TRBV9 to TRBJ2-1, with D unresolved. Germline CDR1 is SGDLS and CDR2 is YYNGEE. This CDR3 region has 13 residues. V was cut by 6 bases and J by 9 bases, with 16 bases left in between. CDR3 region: CASKEFVIGEQFS. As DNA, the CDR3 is TGTGCCAGCAAGGAATTCGTCATAGGTGAGCAGTTCTCC.

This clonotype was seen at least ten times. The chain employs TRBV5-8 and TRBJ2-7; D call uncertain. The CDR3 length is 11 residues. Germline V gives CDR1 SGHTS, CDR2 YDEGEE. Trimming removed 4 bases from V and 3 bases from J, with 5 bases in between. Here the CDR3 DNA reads TGTGCCAGCAGCATGGACTACGAGCAGTACTTC. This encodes CASSMDYEQYF.

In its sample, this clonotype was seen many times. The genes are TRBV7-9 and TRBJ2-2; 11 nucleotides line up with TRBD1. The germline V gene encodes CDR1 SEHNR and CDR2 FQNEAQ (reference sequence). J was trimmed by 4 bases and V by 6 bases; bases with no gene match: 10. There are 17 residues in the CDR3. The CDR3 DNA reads TGTGCCAGCAGTTCCCCCCCCGGGACAGGGGGCACCGGGGAGCTGTTTTTT. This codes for CASSSPPGTGGTGELFF.

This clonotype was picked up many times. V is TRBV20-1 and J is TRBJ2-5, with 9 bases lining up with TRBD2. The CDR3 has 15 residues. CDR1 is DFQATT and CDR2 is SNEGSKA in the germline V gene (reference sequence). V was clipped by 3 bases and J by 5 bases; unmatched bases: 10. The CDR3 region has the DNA TGCAGTGCTAGCAGGGCGGGAGGGCACAGGGAGACCCAGTACTTC. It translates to CSASRAGGHRETQYF.

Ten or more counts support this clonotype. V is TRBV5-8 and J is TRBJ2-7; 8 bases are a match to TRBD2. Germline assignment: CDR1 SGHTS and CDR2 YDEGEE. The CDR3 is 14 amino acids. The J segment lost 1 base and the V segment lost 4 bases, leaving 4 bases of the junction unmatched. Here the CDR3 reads CASSPGTRSYEQYF. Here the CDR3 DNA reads TGTGCCAGCAGCCCCGGGACTAGATCCTACGAGCAGTACTTC.

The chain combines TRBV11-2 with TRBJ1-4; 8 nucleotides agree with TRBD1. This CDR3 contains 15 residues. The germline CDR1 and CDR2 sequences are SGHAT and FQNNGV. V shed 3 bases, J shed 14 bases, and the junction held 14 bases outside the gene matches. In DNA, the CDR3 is TGTGCCAGCAGCTTCTCGGGACAGGCGTATTCGTCGCTGTTTTTT. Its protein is CASSFSGQAYSSLFF.

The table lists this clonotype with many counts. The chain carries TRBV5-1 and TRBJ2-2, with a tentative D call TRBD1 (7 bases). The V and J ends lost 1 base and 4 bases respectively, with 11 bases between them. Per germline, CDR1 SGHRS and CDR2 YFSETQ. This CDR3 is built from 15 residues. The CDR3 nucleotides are TGCGCCAGCAGCTTGTGGCAGGGGGGCACCGGGGAGCTGTTTTTT. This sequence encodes CASSLWQGGTGELFF.

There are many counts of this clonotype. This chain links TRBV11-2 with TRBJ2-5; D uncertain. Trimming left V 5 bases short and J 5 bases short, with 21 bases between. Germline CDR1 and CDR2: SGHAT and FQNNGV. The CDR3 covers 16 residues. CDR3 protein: CASSEKSGPRTETQYF. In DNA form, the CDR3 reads TGTGCCAGCAGCGAGAAATCCGGGCCCAGGACCGAGACCCAGTACTTC. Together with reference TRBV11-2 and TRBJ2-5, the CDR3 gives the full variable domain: EAGVAQSPRYKIIEKRQSVAFWCNPISGHATLYWYQQILGQGPKLLIQFQNNGVVDDSQLPKDRFSAERLKGVDSTLKIQPAKLEDSAVYLCASSEKSGPRTETQYFGPGTRLLVL.

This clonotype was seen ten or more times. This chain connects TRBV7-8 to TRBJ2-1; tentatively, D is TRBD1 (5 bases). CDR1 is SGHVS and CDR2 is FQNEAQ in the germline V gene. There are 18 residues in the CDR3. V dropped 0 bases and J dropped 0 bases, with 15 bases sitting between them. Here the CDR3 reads CASSLARLGHYSYNEQFF. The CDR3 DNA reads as TGTGCCAGCAGCTTAGCGAGGTTAGGACATTACTCCTACAATGAGCAGTTCTTC.

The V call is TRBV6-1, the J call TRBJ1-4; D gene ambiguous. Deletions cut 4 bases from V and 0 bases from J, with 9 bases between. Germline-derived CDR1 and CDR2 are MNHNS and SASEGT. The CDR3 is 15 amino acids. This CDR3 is CASSVQTTTNEKLFF. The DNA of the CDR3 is TGTGCCAGCAGTGTACAGACAACAACTAATGAAAAACTGTTTTTT.

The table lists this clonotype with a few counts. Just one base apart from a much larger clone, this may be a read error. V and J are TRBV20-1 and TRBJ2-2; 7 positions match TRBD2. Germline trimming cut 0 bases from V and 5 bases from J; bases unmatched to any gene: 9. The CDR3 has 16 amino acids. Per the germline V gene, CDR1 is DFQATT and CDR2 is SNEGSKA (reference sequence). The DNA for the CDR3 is TGCAGTGCTAGAGATCGCGCGGGAGCTACGACCGGGGAGCTGTTTTTT. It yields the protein CSARDRAGATTGELFF.

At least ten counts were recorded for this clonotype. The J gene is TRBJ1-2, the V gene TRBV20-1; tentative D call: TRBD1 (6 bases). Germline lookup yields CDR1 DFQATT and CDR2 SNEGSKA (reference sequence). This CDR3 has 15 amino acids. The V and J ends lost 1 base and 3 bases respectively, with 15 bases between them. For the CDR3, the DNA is TGCAGTGCTAGAGCGGACCAGGGGAAACACTATGGCTACACCTTC. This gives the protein CSARADQGKHYGYTF.

The CDR3: CASSPGPGPYEQYF. The CDR3 DNA follows: TGTGCCAGCAGCCCCGGGCCAGGACCTTACGAGCAGTACTTC. The chain recombines TRBV12-3 or TRBV12-4 with TRBJ2-7; D is ambiguous. V lost 6 bases to trimming and J lost 4 bases, with 16 bases between them. The CDR3 length is 14 residues.

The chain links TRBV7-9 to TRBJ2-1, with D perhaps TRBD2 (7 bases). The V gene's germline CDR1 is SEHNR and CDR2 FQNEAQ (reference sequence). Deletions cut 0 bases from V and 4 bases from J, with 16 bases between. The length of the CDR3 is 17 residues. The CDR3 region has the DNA TGTGCCAGCAGCTTAGCAAGCGGGACACTAACTTACAATGAGCAGTTCTTC. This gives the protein CASSLASGTLTYNEQFF.

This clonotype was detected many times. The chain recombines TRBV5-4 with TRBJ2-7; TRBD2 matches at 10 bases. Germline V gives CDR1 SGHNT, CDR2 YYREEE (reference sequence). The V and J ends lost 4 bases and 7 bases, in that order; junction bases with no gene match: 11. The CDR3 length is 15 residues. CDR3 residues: CASSTGASGSWEQYF. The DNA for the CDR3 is TGTGCCAGCAGCACGGGAGCTAGCGGGAGTTGGGAGCAGTACTTC. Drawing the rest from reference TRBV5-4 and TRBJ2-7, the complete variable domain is ETGVTQSPTHLIKTRGQQVTLRCSSQSGHNTVSWYQQALGQGPQFIFQYYREEENGRGNFPPRFSGLQFPNYSSELNVNALELDDSALYLCASSTGASGSWEQYFGPGTRLTVT.

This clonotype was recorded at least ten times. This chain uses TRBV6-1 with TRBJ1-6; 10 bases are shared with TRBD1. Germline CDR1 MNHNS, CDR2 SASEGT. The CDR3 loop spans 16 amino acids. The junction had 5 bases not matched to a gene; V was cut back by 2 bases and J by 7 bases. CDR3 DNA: TGTGCCAGCAGTGAACTCTGGACAGGGGGAAATTCACCCCTCCACTTT. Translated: CASSELWTGGNSPLHF.

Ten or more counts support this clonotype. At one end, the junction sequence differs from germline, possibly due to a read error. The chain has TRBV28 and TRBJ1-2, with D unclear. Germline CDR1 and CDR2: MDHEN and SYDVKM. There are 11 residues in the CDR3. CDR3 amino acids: CASSSPPFFSF. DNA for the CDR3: TGTGCCAGCAGTTCCCCTCCTTTTTTTAGCTTC.

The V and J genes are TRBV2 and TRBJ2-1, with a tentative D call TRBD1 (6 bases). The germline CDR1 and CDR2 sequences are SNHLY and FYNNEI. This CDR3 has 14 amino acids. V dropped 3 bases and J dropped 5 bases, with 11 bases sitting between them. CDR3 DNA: TGTGCCAGCAGTGACCAGGGGCGGGACAATGAGCAGTTCTTC. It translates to CASSDQGRDNEQFF.

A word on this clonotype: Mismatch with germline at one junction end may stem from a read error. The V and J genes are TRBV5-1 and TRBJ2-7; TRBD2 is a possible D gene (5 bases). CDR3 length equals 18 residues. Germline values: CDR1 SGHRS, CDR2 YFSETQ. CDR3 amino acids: CASSQGLADVKSSYGQYF. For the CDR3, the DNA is TGTGCCAGCAGCCAAGGGCTAGCCGACGTCAAGAGCTCCTACGGGCAGTACTTC.